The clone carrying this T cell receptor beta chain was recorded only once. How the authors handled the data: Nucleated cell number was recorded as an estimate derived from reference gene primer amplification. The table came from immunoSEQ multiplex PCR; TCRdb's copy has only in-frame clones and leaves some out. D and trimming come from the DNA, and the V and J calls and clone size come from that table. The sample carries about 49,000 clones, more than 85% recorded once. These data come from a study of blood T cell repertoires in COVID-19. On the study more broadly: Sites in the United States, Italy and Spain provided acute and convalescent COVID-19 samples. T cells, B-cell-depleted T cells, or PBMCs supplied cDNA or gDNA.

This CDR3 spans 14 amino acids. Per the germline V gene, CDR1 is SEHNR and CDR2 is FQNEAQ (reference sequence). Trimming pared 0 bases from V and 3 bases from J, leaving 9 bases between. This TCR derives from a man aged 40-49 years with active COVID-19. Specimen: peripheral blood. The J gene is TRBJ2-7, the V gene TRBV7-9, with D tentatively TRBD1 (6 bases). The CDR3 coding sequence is TGTGCCAGCAGCTTAGCTATGGACAGCTACGAGCAGTACTTC. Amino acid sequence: CASSLAMDSYEQYF.